What follows are 8 T cell receptor beta chains derived from one specimen sequenced in a study of shared clonotypes between healthy human individuals. Sequencing used immunoSEQ multiplex PCR; TCRdb keeps in-frame clones, though not all of them. The table shows some 2,100,000 clones, with nearly 97% occurring only once. The sequenced sample was naive CD4+ T cells sorted from blood. Subset defined: CD45RA+ positively selected. These TCRs come from a man in his late teens or twenties in good health.

This chain joins TRBV5-6 and TRBJ2-1; 11 bases agree with TRBD2. J gave up 4 bases and V 6 bases, and 6 bases lay outside the gene matches. Germline CDR1 SGHDT, CDR2 YYEEEE. There are 15 residues in the CDR3. The CDR3 here is CASTLTSGVYNEQFF. The CDR3 coding sequence is TGTGCCAGCACCCTGACTAGCGGGGTATACAATGAGCAGTTCTTC.

The chain joins TRBV5-1 to TRBJ2-3, with 7 bases lining up with TRBD2. The CDR3 is made up of 14 amino acids. Trimming took 5 bases from V and 0 from J; bases not matched to a gene: 3. Germline assignment: CDR1 SGHRS and CDR2 YFSETQ. CDR3 loop: CASRLAESTDTQYF. CDR3 coding DNA: TGCGCCAGCAGGCTAGCGGAAAGCACAGATACGCAGTATTTT.

As regards this clone: The same CDR3 can be traced to other DNA sequences in this sample. The V gene is TRBV9, the J gene TRBJ1-5; D might be TRBD1 (6 bases). Germline values: CDR1 SGDLS, CDR2 YYNGEE. V dropped 0 bases and J dropped 1 base, with 8 bases sitting between them. The CDR3 has 15 residues. The CDR3 DNA is TGTGCCAGCAGCGTAGGGCAGGGGAGCAATCAGCCCCAGCATTTT. It encodes CASSVGQGSNQPQHF.

CDR3 coding DNA: TGTGCCCTAAAGGGGGTCTCCTACGAGCAGTACTTC. It codes for CALKGVSYEQYF. The chain joins TRBV6-1 to TRBJ2-7; possibly TRBD1 for D (6 bases). V shed 11 bases and J shed 0 bases, with 11 bases lying between them. Germline values: CDR1 MNHNS, CDR2 SASEGT. The CDR3 totals 12 residues.

This chain links TRBV15 with TRBJ2-7; TRBD2 might be the D (7 bases). Germline CDR1 LNHNV, CDR2 YYDKDF (reference sequence). This CDR3 spans 16 amino acids. The V end was cut by 0 bases, the J end by 6 bases, with 18 bases between. The DNA of the CDR3 is TGTGCCACCAGCAGAGATCCTGTTAGGGGGGGAGGCGAGCAGTACTTC. As protein: CATSRDPVRGGGEQYF.

This rearrangement joins TRBV25-1 to TRBJ1-2; D unresolved. The CDR3 is 16 residues long. Trimming cost V 2 bases and J 4 bases, with 17 bases left between them. Germline lookup yields CDR1 MGHDK and CDR2 SYGVNS. The CDR3 nucleotides read TGTGCCAGCAGTGAACAAGGGCCCGACCGTCTCTATGGCTACACCTTC. It yields the protein CASSEQGPDRLYGYTF.

The chain uses TRBV5-1 and TRBJ1-4, with unresolved D. Germline V gene lookup returns CDR1 SGHRS and CDR2 YFSETQ. CDR3 length: 13 amino acids. V dropped 0 bases and J dropped 8 bases, with 8 bases sitting between them. CDR3 sequence reads: CASSLGRAEKLFF. Written as DNA, the CDR3 is TGCGCCAGCAGCTTGGGGAGAGCGGAAAAACTGTTTTTT.

The rearrangement uses TRBV6-5 and TRBJ2-1, with TRBD2 matching over 7 bases. Unmatched junction bases numbered 12, after V lost 6 bases and J lost 7 bases. CDR3 length: 15 residues. CDR1 is MNHEY and CDR2 is SVGAGI in the germline V gene. The CDR3 nucleotides read TGTGCCAGCAGCCCTCTAGCGGCCGCAGGGAATGAGCAGTTCTTC. As protein: CASSPLAAAGNEQFF.